The entry below describes one T cell receptor (beta chain). Its cognate antigen is unknown. Repertoires were generated with immunoSEQ multiplex PCR, while TCRdb's copy carries only in-frame clones and drops some. The data show about 51,000 clones, more than 70% seen once. The sample comes from a study of early stage breast cancer tumors. Study-wide points: In about 90% of the 16 patients, blood comparison separated tumor from normal breast.

Sequenced sample: blood. This clonotype was sampled from a person aged 35 to 50 with breast cancer.

This CDR3 reads CASSLDGRVTEAFF. In nucleotides, the CDR3 is TGCGCCAGCAGCTTGGATGGACGCGTCACTGAAGCTTTCTTT. This chain links TRBV5-1 with TRBJ1-1; unclear D gene. The CDR3 has 14 residues. Per germline, CDR1 SGHRS and CDR2 YFSETQ. Trimming pared 0 bases from V and 4 bases from J, leaving 10 bases between.